What follows are 23 T cell receptor beta chains derived from one specimen sequenced in a study of cytomegalovirus exposure and HLA in healthy donors. The table came from immunoSEQ multiplex PCR; TCRdb's copy has only in-frame clones and leaves some out. Found here are 150,000 to 200,000 clones, about 83% of them singletons; the top ten hold almost 1.5%. The sample taken for sequencing was PBMCs. The receptors were sampled from a woman between 18 and 29 years old in good health and CMV-seronegative.

The gene calls are TRBV30 and TRBJ2-2, with D perhaps matching TRBD2 (7 bases). V was cut by 8 bases and J by 5 bases, with 21 bases left in between. CDR3 length: 15 amino acids. CDR1 GTSNPN and CDR2 SVGIG come from the germline V gene (reference sequence). The CDR3 DNA reads TGTGCCGGGCGGGGGCGGGGGCGGGGGACCGGGGAGCTGTTTTTT. Its translation: CAGRGRGRGTGELFF.

The chain is built from TRBV18 and TRBJ1-2, with 7 bases identical to TRBD1. The junction had 6 bases not matched to a gene; V was cut back by 3 bases and J by 2 bases. CDR1 KGHSH and CDR2 LQKENI come from the germline V gene. The CDR3 totals 15 residues. The CDR3 DNA sequence: TGTGCCAGCTCACCCCAGACAGGGAAAAACTATGGCTACACCTTC. It encodes CASSPQTGKNYGYTF.

This clone was counted once. DNA for the CDR3: TGTGCCAGCAGCGCACCCGACAACACCTACGAGCAGTACTTC. Translated, it gives CASSAPDNTYEQYF. The J gene is TRBJ2-7, the V gene TRBV9; the D is unclear. The V end lost 3 bases, the J end lost 2 bases, and 12 bases lay between the germline ends. Germline CDR1 is SGDLS and CDR2 is YYNGEE. The CDR3 extends over 14 amino acids.

On this clone: One junction end does not reproduce the germline sequence, and a read error may be involved. This chain uses TRBV7-9 with TRBJ1-2; D is uncertain. Germline V CDR1 and CDR2: SEHNR, FQNEAQ (reference sequence). The CDR3 runs 11 residues. The CDR3 spells CASSVTHAQAF. In DNA form, the CDR3 reads TGTGCCAGCAGCGTAACACACGCTCAGGCCTTC.

This chain connects TRBV11-2 to TRBJ2-1, with 7 bases identical to TRBD2. The CDR3 consists of 15 residues. CDR1 is SGHAT and CDR2 is FQNNGV in the germline V gene. After removal of 2 bases from V and 6 bases from J, the junction contained 7 bases not matched to a gene. The CDR3 DNA follows: TGTGCCAGCAGCTTAAGCTGGGGGGGGATCAATGAGCAGTTCTTC. Encoded protein: CASSLSWGGINEQFF.

This clone was seen only a few times. The genes are TRBV28 and TRBJ1-2; 9 nucleotides align to TRBD1. This CDR3 has 14 residues. Trimming removed 4 bases from V and 4 bases from J; junction bases left unmatched: 4. Germline assignment: CDR1 MDHEN and CDR2 SYDVKM. CDR3 region: CASSYRGRVYGYTF. CDR3 coding DNA: TGTGCCAGCAGTTACAGGGGGCGCGTCTATGGCTACACCTTC.

This sequence joins TRBV7-2 and TRBJ2-7; maybe TRBD2 (6 bases). This CDR3 has 16 residues. Trimming cost V 5 bases and J 3 bases, with 20 bases left between them. CDR1 and CDR2 from the germline V gene are SGHTA and FQGNSA. The CDR3 reads CASSNPPTRRFYEQYF. In DNA, the CDR3 is TGTGCCAGCAGCAATCCCCCGACTAGGAGGTTCTACGAGCAGTACTTC.

Note on this clone: The sample has other DNA sequences that encode this CDR3 too. The gene calls are TRBV19 and TRBJ2-1; 7 positions match TRBD2. V trimming: 3 bases; J trimming: 1 base; junction bases outside the gene matches: 0. The CDR3 extends over 14 amino acids. Per germline, CDR1 LNHDA and CDR2 SQIVND (reference sequence). The CDR3 DNA reads TGTGCCAGTAGTATCGGGGGGTCCTACAATGAGCAGTTCTTC. This encodes CASSIGGSYNEQFF.

This clone was picked up one time. The V call is TRBV6-1, the J call TRBJ1-1; 7 bases line up with TRBD1. The CDR3 spans 15 residues. Germline lookup yields CDR1 MNHNS and CDR2 SASEGT. V was clipped by 1 base and J by 4 bases; unmatched bases: 6. The CDR3 sequence is CASSEEAAGGTEAFF. CDR3 bases: TGTGCCAGCAGTGAAGAGGCGGCAGGGGGCACTGAAGCTTTCTTT.

J is TRBJ2-5 and V is TRBV18, with D hard to call. The germline V gene encodes CDR1 KGHSH and CDR2 LQKENI. The CDR3 covers 13 residues. V was pared by 3 bases and J by 5 bases, with 10 bases between. CDR3 residues: CASSPGLTETQYF. CDR3 sequence (DNA): TGTGCCAGCTCACCGGGCCTGACGGAGACCCAGTACTTC. The full variable domain, rest sourced from reference TRBV18 and TRBJ2-5, is NAGVMQNPRHLVRRRGQEARLRCSPMKGHSHVYWYRQLPEEGLKFMVYLQKENIIDESGMPKERFSAEFPKEGPSILRIQQVVRGDSAAYFCASSPGLTETQYFGPGTRLLVL.

Notes on this clone: The junction shows a germline mismatch at one end, possibly a read error. The gene calls are TRBV15 and TRBJ1-4, with 10 positions matching TRBD1. The germline V gene has CDR1 LNHNV and CDR2 YYDKDF (reference sequence). The CDR3 contains 12 residues. CDR3 loop: CATSRETGGHRF. The DNA for the CDR3 is TGTGCCACCAGCAGAGAGACAGGGGGCCATCGTTTT.

The rearrangement links TRBV5-1 to TRBJ1-1; no clear D. The V end was cut by 0 bases, the J end by 3 bases, with 9 bases between. The CDR3 is 14 residues long. Looked up from germline, CDR1 is SGHRS and CDR2 is YFSETQ. The CDR3 DNA follows: TGCGCCAGCAGCTTGGGAGTTATCCACACTGAAGCTTTCTTT. It encodes CASSLGVIHTEAFF. Drawing the rest from reference TRBV5-1 and TRBJ1-1, the complete variable domain is KAGVTQTPRYLIKTRGQQVTLSCSPISGHRSVSWYQQTPGQGLQFLFEYFSETQRNKGNFPGRFSGRQFSNSRSEMNVSTLELGDSALYLCASSLGVIHTEAFFGQGTRLTVV.

This sequence joins TRBV6-1 and TRBJ2-1; 13 bases align to TRBD2. Germline trimming cut 0 bases from V and 7 bases from J; bases unmatched to any gene: 15. CDR1 is MNHNS, CDR2 SASEGT, per germline. This CDR3 is built from 20 residues. The CDR3: CASSEAIEGLAGVRWNEQFF. The CDR3 nucleotides are TGTGCCAGCAGTGAAGCGATCGAAGGACTAGCGGGAGTTCGGTGGAATGAGCAGTTCTTC.

This chain links TRBV5-1 with TRBJ1-2; TRBD1 matches 11 bases. V shed 4 bases and J 7 bases; nucleotides not matched to a gene: 6. Germline V gene lookup returns CDR1 SGHRS and CDR2 YFSETQ. The CDR3 is 14 amino acids. CDR3 coding DNA: TGCGCCAGCAGCGACGGACAGGGGGCGGGTGGCTACACCTTC. It encodes CASSDGQGAGGYTF.

The chain employs TRBV28 and TRBJ2-1; 9 bases are shared with TRBD2. This CDR3 has 15 amino acids. Germline V lookup: CDR1 MDHEN, CDR2 SYDVKM. Losses at the gene ends were 2 bases for V and 4 bases for J; bases not matched to a gene: 3. The CDR3 nucleotides are TGTGCCAGCAGTTTACTAGCGGGACAATACAATGAGCAGTTCTTC. As protein: CASSLLAGQYNEQFF.

The chain combines TRBV7-3 with TRBJ2-7; 7 positions agree with TRBD1. Trimming took 5 bases from V and 6 from J; bases not matched to a gene: 22. Germline-derived CDR1 and CDR2 are SGHTA and FQGTGA. The length of the CDR3 is 18 residues. CDR3 sequence: CASSLWTGPQGVRPEQYF. CDR3 sequence (DNA): TGTGCCAGCAGCCTCTGGACAGGTCCTCAGGGAGTGCGTCCCGAGCAGTACTTC. The variable domain in full, completed from reference TRBV7-3 and TRBJ2-7, reads GAGVSQTPSNKVTEKGKYVELRCDPISGHTALYWYRQSLGQGPEFLIYFQGTGAADDSGLPNDRFFAVRPEGSVSTLKIQRTERGDSAVYLCASSLWTGPQGVRPEQYFGPGTRLTVT.

This clone was detected only a few times. This chain connects TRBV7-3 to TRBJ2-1, with D possibly being TRBD2 (7 bases). Germline CDR1 reads SGHTA; CDR2 reads FQGTGA. The CDR3 is 16 residues long. Trimming took 5 bases from V and 0 from J, leaving 14 bases between them. The CDR3 sequence: CASSPRGGSSYNEQFF. CDR3 in DNA: TGTGCCAGCAGCCCTAGGGGGGGTAGCTCCTACAATGAGCAGTTCTTC.

The V gene is TRBV15, the J gene TRBJ2-1; 11 bases align to TRBD2. The CDR3 consists of 17 residues. Per germline, CDR1 LNHNV and CDR2 YYDKDF (reference sequence). Unmatched junction bases numbered 4, after V lost 0 bases and J lost 3 bases. Here the CDR3 reads CATSREGLAGHYNEQFF. The CDR3 region has the DNA TGTGCCACCAGCAGAGAAGGACTAGCGGGCCACTACAATGAGCAGTTCTTC. The full variable domain, with the rest looked up from reference TRBV15 and TRBJ2-1, is DAMVIQNPRYQVTQFGKPVTLSCSQTLNHNVMYWYQQKSSQAPKLLFHYYDKDFNNEADTPDNFQSRRPNTSFCFLDIRSPGLGDTAMYLCATSREGLAGHYNEQFFGPGTRLTVL.

The gene calls are TRBV6-6 and TRBJ2-7, with 9 bases matching TRBD2. The germline CDR1 and CDR2 sequences are MNHNY and SVGAGI (reference sequence). J gave up 0 bases and V 4 bases, and 7 bases lay outside the gene matches. CDR3 size: 16 residues. CDR3 loop: CASSFWPSGVSYEQYF. CDR3 sequence (DNA): TGTGCCAGCAGTTTTTGGCCTAGCGGGGTCTCCTACGAGCAGTACTTC.

The chain is built from TRBV25-1 and TRBJ1-1, with D tentatively TRBD1 (5 bases). Germline CDR1 reads MGHDK; CDR2 reads SYGVNS. Trimming pared 3 bases from V and 0 bases from J, leaving 8 bases between. The CDR3 extends over 14 amino acids. Here the CDR3 DNA reads TGTGCCAGCAGTGACTGGGACTTGAACACTGAAGCTTTCTTT. It is translated as CASSDWDLNTEAFF.

The chain couples TRBV20-1 to TRBJ1-1; no definite D call. Trimming pared 3 bases from V and 6 bases from J, leaving 8 bases between. There are 11 residues in the CDR3. CDR1 DFQATT and CDR2 SNEGSKA come from the germline V gene (reference sequence). In DNA, the CDR3 is TGCAGTGCTAGCAGCGGCGCTGAAGCTTTCTTT. Protein product: CSASSGAEAFF.

J is TRBJ2-1 and V is TRBV9; 8 bases align to TRBD2. Trimming removed 0 bases from V and 2 bases from J; junction bases left unmatched: 7. Germline loops: CDR1 SGDLS, CDR2 YYNGEE. The CDR3 runs to 17 residues. This CDR3 is CASSVEAGGIAYNEQFF. The DNA of the CDR3 is TGTGCCAGCAGCGTAGAGGCGGGGGGCATAGCCTACAATGAGCAGTTCTTC.

The chain employs TRBV5-8 and TRBJ1-5; 8 bases align to TRBD1. The length of the CDR3 is 15 residues. The J segment lost 6 bases and the V segment lost 2 bases, leaving 7 bases of the junction unmatched. Germline values: CDR1 SGHTS, CDR2 YDEGEE. In DNA form, the CDR3 reads TGTGCCAGCAGCTTTGGACAGGGAGGGTCTCAGCCCCAGCATTTT. Protein product: CASSFGQGGSQPQHF.